Shown below are 6 T cell receptor beta chains from a single sample sequenced in a study of blood T cell repertoires in COVID-19. Method: immunoSEQ multiplex PCR; TCRdb's copy keeps in-frame clones and lacks some. This sample carries 120,000 or so clones, just under 80% of them seen once, and the ten largest clones take 16%. The sample was peripheral blood. The receptors come from a man aged 60 to 69 with active or convalescent COVID-19.

This chain joins TRBV4-1 and TRBJ2-2, with D possibly being TRBD2 (5 bases). CDR3 length equals 17 residues. Between the trimmed V and J ends, which lost 3 bases and 7 bases, there was a span of 21 bases. In germline, CDR1 is MGHRA, CDR2 YSYEKL. The CDR3 region is CASSHEGGLAPDGELFF. The CDR3 bases are TGCGCCAGCAGCCACGAAGGTGGGCTAGCCCCAGACGGGGAGCTGTTTTTT.

This clone has a handful of counts. The chain couples TRBV11-3 to TRBJ2-1, with D tentatively TRBD1 (5 bases). Germline V lookup: CDR1 SGHNT, CDR2 YENEEA. Trimming shortened V by 4 bases and J by 5 bases, and 12 bases separated the two germline ends. The CDR3 spans 14 residues. This chain's CDR3 is CASSSGWSDNEQFF. As DNA, the CDR3 is TGTGCCAGCAGCTCAGGGTGGTCGGACAATGAGCAGTTCTTC.

The chain joins TRBV18 to TRBJ1-5; D gene unclear. The CDR3 has 15 residues. CDR1 is KGHSH and CDR2 is LQKENI in the germline V gene. V was cut by 4 bases and J by 5 bases, with 15 bases left in between. The CDR3 DNA is TGTGCCAGCTCACTGAACGTGGTCCGGGATCAGCCCCAGCATTTT. This encodes CASSLNVVRDQPQHF.

The chain uses TRBV6-5 and TRBJ2-5; the match to TRBD1 covers 7 bases. V gave up 7 bases and J gave up 5 bases; unmatched junction bases: 13. CDR1 MNHEY and CDR2 SVGAGI come from the germline V gene. There are 15 residues in the CDR3. The CDR3 protein is CASKPPRGSQETQYF. The CDR3 DNA is TGTGCCAGCAAACCCCCCAGGGGGAGTCAGGAGACCCAGTACTTC.

The rearrangement joins TRBV29-1 to TRBJ2-3, with TRBD2 matching 9 bases. The CDR3 is made up of 14 amino acids. Looked up from germline, CDR1 is SQVTM and CDR2 is ANQGSEA. The V and J ends lost 5 bases and 3 bases, in that order; junction bases with no gene match: 6. DNA for the CDR3: TGCAGCGTTTCGACTAGCGGAACTACAGATACGCAGTATTTT. This gives the protein CSVSTSGTTDTQYF.

The genes are TRBV27 and TRBJ1-4, with 10 bases aligning to TRBD1. From germline, CDR1 is MNHEY and CDR2 SMNVEV (reference sequence). The CDR3 has 16 residues. Trimming took 5 bases from V and 7 from J; bases not matched to a gene: 10. The CDR3 DNA sequence: TGTGCCAGCAGTCCCCTCCGACAGGGGGCTAGTGAAAAACTGTTTTTT. As protein: CASSPLRQGASEKLFF.